The T cell receptor (beta chain) described here comes from a study of blood T cell repertoires in COVID-19. In the study overall: T cells, B-cell-depleted T cells, or PBMCs supplied cDNA or gDNA.

In the original workflow: Amplifying reference gene primers gave estimates of nucleated cell counts. The protocol was immunoSEQ multiplex PCR, while the TCRdb copy is restricted to in-frame clones and leaves out a portion. V, J and clone size derive from that table, while D and trimming were established from the DNA sequence. This sample carries roughly 420,000 clones, roughly 90% of them seen once, and the ten largest clones take 0.9% to 1%. The receptor was derived from a woman aged 30 to 39 with acute COVID-19. Sequencing was done on a sample of PBMCs or T cells enriched from blood (not recorded which).

The CDR3 loop reads CASSLAAQAGELFF. In DNA, the CDR3 is TGTGCCAGCAGCTTAGCGGCGCAGGCCGGGGAGCTGTTTTTT. V and J are TRBV7-6 and TRBJ2-2; no reliable D call. The CDR3 contains 14 residues. V was cut by 0 bases and J by 6 bases, with 8 bases left in between. From germline, CDR1 is SGHVS and CDR2 FNYEAQ.